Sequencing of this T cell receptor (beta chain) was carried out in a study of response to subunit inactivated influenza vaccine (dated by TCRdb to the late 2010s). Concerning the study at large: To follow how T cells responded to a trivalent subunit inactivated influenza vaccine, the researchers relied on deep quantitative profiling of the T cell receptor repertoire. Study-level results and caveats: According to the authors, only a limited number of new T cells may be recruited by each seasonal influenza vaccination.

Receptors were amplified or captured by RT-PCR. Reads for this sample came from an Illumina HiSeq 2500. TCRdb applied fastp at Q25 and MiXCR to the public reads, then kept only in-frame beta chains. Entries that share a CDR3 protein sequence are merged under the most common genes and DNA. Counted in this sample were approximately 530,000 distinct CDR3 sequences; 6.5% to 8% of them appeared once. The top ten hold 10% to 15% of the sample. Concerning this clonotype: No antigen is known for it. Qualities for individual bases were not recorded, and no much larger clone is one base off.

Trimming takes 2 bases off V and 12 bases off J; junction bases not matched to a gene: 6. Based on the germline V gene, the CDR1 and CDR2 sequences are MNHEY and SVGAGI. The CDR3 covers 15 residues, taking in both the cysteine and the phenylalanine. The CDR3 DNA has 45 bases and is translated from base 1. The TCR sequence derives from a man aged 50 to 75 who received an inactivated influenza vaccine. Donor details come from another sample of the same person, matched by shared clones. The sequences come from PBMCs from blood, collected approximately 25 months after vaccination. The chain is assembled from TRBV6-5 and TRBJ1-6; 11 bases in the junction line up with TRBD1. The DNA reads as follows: TGTGCCAGCAGTTACGCCGGACAGGGGGCCCGACCCCTCCACTTT. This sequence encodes CASSYAGQGARPLHF.